This entry describes one T cell receptor (beta chain). Its antigen is unidentified. This sample was included in a study of T cells in Graves' hyperthyroidism and ophthalmopathy. Study-level points and caveats: Most thyroid clonotypes that were expanded above 0.001 also turned up in blood.

RNA transcripts yielded amplified TCR beta CDR3 regions. In the first-round RT-PCR of the TCR CDR3, the HTBI primer set was used. TCRdb reprocessed the multiplex PCR reads via MiXCR and lists one record per CDR3 protein. The sample has approximately 410,000 distinct CDR3 sequences, approximately 14% seen once. Germline V gene lookup returns CDR1 LNHDA and CDR2 SQIVND (reference sequence). The CDR3 consists of 16 residues. V was clipped by 6 bases and J by 3 bases, with 18 bases between them. The receptor was derived from a woman aged 18-30 years with Graves' hyperthyroidism. Sequenced: blood. The chain uses TRBV19 and TRBJ1-5; D unclear. Here the CDR3 reads CASSPPSGGPNQPQHF. The CDR3 nucleotides are TGTGCCAGTAGCCCCCCGTCGGGAGGGCCCAATCAGCCCCAGCATTTT.